This T cell receptor (beta chain) is from a study of cytomegalovirus exposure and HLA in healthy donors. The germline CDR1 and CDR2 sequences are LNHDA and SQIVND (reference sequence). This CDR3 region has 15 residues. The ends lost 6 bases at V and 7 bases at J; junction bases unmatched: 12. Both 60 Vbeta primers and 13 Jbeta primers went into the PCR. Sequencing used immunoSEQ multiplex PCR; TCRdb keeps in-frame clones, though not all of them. This table has 35,000 to 55,000 clones, roughly 60% appearing once. Input material: PBMCs. The chain is built from TRBV19 and TRBJ1-3; 7 positions agree with TRBD1. This TCR came from a man in his 60s in good health and CMV-seropositive. CDR3 sequence: CASRDGTAGGNTIYF. CDR3 nucleotide sequence: TGTGCCAGTAGGGACGGGACAGCCGGCGGGAACACCATATATTTT.